The clone carrying this T cell receptor (beta chain) was detected only once. Its cognate antigen is unknown. This CDR3 is 14 amino acids long. Germline CDR1 and CDR2: SEHNR and FQNEAQ (reference sequence). The V end lost 7 bases, the J end lost 2 bases, and 12 bases lay between the germline ends. This specimen belongs to a study of OX40 agonist ivuxolimab in advanced cancers. Study at large: The treatment was a fully human IgG2 OX40 agonist, ivuxolimab.

The repertoire was sequenced with immunoSEQ multiplex PCR; TCRdb's copy has only in-frame clones and lacks some. The sample shows about 68,000 clones, under 95% of them seen only once. Findings and caveats of the study: Compared with CD4+, CD8+ T cells on average had more expanded clones. A proportion of nonresponders additionally exhibited low normalized T-cell clonal expansion. At 0.1-3.0 mg/kg, partial responders had clonal expansion among the lowest observed.

Sequences were derived from CD4+ or CD8+ T cells sorted from blood, sampled in a trial of the OX40 agonist ivuxolimab. The clonotype was recovered from an adult with an advanced solid tumor such as melanoma, head and neck, liver or kidney cancer. The rearrangement uses TRBV7-9 and TRBJ2-1, with D possibly matching TRBD1 (5 bases). The CDR3 DNA is TGTGCCAGCACCCTAGGGGCTCCCTACAATGAGCAGTTCTTC. Translating gives CASTLGAPYNEQFF.